The sequence of this TCR beta chain was determined in a study of T-cell reconstitution after alpha-beta-depleted transplantation in children. Study outcomes and limitations: About two months after transplant, alpha-beta T cells reportedly came from several hundred expanded graft clones.

The V end lost 4 bases, the J end lost 1 base, and 5 bases lay between the germline ends. The CDR3 extends over 13 amino acids. CDR1 MGHDK and CDR2 SYGVNS come from the germline V gene. For TCRbeta, the library was prepared with unique molecular identifiers. TCRdb fed the PCR reads into MiXCR, producing one record per CDR3 protein. The repertoire holds about 600,000 distinct CDR3 sequences, with under 30% as singletons. Notes on this clonotype: The antigen remains unidentified.

The rearrangement uses TRBV25-1 and TRBJ1-3; D unresolved. The input for sequencing was PBMCs, mostly from graft donor cells, taken 360 days after TCRalphabeta/CD19-depleted stem cell transplant. The TCR sequence derives from a boy under two years old who had a stem cell transplant for acute myeloid leukemia, so the T cells may come from the graft donor. As DNA, the CDR3 is TGTGCCAGCAGTGTGGCATCTGGAAACACCATATATTTT. Protein: CASSVASGNTIYF.